Detailed here is one T cell receptor (beta chain). Its antigen is unknown. TCRdb keeps only in-frame clones here, not all; method: immunoSEQ multiplex PCR. The table shows about 120,000 clones, with around 84% occurring only once. The data derive from a study of T cell responses to AZD1222 COVID-19 vaccine. Study-wide context: It was second doses at about 4 or about 12 weeks that were pooled.

Trimming cost V 1 base and J 7 bases, with 14 bases left between them. Germline V gene sequence: CDR1 SGHTA, CDR2 FQGNSA. The CDR3 length is 15 residues. The study's findings and limits: Clonal diversity was possibly underestimated, and the donors were mostly white British, with more females. The reported proportion of spike-specific TCRs targeting unmutated variant regions was nearly half. Baseline serology detected seropositivity in only a handful of AZD1222 recipients.

The chain is built from TRBV7-2 and TRBJ2-1, with D perhaps TRBD2 (5 bases). The sequence was obtained from an adult in good health. Sequenced material: peripheral blood, taken on day 0 of AZD1222 vaccination. The CDR3 reads CASSLVGGLSNEQFF. As DNA, the CDR3 is TGTGCCAGCAGCTTAGTTGGCGGGTTGTCAAATGAGCAGTTCTTC.